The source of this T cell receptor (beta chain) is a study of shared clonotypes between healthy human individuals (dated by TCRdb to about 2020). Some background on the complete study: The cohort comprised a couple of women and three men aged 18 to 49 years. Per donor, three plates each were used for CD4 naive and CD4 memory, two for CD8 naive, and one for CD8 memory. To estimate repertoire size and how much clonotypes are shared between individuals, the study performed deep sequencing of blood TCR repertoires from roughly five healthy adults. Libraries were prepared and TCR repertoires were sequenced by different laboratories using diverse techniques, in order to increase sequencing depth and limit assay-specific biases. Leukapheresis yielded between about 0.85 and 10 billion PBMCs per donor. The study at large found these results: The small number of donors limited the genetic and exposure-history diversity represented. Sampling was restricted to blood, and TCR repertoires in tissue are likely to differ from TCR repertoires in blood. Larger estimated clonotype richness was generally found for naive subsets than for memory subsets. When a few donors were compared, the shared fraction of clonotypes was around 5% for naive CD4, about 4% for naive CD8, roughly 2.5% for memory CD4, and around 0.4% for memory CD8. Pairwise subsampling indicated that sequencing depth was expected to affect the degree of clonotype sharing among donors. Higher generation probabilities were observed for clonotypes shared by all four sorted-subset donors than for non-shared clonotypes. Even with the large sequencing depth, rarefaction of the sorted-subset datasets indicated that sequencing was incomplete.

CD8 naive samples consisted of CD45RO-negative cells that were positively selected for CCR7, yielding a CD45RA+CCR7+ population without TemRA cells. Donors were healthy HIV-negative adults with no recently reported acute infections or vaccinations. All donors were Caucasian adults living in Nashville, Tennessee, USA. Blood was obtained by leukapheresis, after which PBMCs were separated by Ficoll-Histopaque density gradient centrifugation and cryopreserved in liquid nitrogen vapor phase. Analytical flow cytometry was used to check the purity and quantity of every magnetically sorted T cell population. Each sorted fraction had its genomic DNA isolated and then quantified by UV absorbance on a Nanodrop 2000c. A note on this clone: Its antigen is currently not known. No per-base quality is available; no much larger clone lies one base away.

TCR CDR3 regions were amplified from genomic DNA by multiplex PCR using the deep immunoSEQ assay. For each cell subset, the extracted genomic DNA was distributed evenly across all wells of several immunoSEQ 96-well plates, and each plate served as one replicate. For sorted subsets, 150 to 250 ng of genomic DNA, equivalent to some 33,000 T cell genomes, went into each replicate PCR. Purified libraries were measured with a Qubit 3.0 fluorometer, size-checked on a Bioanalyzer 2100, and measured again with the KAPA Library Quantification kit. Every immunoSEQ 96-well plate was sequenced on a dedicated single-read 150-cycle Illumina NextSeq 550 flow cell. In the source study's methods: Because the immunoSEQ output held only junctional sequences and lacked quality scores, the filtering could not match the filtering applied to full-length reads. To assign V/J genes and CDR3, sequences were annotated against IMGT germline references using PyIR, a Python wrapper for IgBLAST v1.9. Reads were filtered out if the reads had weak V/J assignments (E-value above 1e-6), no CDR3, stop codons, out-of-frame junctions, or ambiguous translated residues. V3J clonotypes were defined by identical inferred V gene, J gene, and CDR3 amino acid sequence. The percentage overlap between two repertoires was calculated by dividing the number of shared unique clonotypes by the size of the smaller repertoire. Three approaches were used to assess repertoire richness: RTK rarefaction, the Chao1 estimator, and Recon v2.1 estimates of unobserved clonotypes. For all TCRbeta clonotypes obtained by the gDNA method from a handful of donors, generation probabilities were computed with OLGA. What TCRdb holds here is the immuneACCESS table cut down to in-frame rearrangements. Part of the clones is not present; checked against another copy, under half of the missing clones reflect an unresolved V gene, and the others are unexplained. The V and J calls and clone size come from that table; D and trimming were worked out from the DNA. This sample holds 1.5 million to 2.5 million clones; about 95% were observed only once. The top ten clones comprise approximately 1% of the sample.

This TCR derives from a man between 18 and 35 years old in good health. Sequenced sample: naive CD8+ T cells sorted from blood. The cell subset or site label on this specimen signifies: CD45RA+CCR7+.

In nucleotides, the sequence is TGTGCCAGCAGTGAAGAGGGACAAATTTCCTACGAGCAGTACTTC. This sequence encodes CASSEEGQISYEQYF. The rearranged chain carries TRBV6-1 and TRBJ2-7, and the D gene may be TRBD1, 6 bases matching. The CDR3 numbers 15 residues from cysteine through phenylalanine. Just the 45-base CDR3 DNA is kept, in frame starting at base 1. At the junction V is shortened by 1 base and J by 1 base, with 11 bases in between. Looking up the germline V gene yields CDR1 MNHNS and CDR2 SASEGT.